The 4 T cell receptor beta chains below were found in one sample sequenced in a study of T cell responses to AZD1222 COVID-19 vaccine. Sequencing was performed with immunoSEQ multiplex PCR; in TCRdb, only in-frame clones are kept and a portion is missing. The sample consists of tens of thousands of clones, 78% of them appearing once. Source: peripheral blood, taken on day 0 of AZD1222 vaccination. The receptors derive from an adult in good health.

V and J are TRBV28 and TRBJ1-5; maybe TRBD1 (5 bases). This CDR3 region has 15 residues. Germline CDR1 is MDHEN and CDR2 is SYDVKM. V shed 10 bases and J shed 0 bases, with 16 bases lying between them. DNA for the CDR3: TGTGCCACCTATACAGGCCTTTATAGCAATCAGCCCCAGCATTTT. Translating it yields CATYTGLYSNQPQHF.

The rearrangement uses TRBV2 and TRBJ2-7; 11 positions match TRBD2. This CDR3 contains 15 residues. Looked up from germline, CDR1 is SNHLY and CDR2 is FYNNEI. The ends lost 11 bases at V and 2 bases at J; junction bases unmatched: 11. The chain's CDR3 is CALQEGTSGTYEQYF. CDR3 coding DNA: TGTGCCCTCCAAGAGGGGACTAGCGGTACCTACGAGCAGTACTTC.

The V gene is TRBV7-2, the J gene TRBJ2-7, with a tentative D call TRBD2 (6 bases). Germline-derived CDR1 and CDR2 are SGHTA and FQGNSA. The CDR3 runs to 14 residues. The V gene lost 2 bases and the J gene lost 2 bases, with 10 bases spanning the gap. The CDR3, as DNA: TGTGCCAGCAGCTTATCGGAGGGCCCCTACGAGCAGTACTTC. It translates to CASSLSEGPYEQYF.

This chain connects TRBV27 to TRBJ1-2, with TRBD1 matching 7 bases. The CDR3 has 13 residues. J was trimmed by 1 base and V by 6 bases; bases with no gene match: 2. Looked up from germline, CDR1 is MNHEY and CDR2 is SMNVEV (reference sequence). For the CDR3, the DNA is TGTGCCAGCAGCCAGGGGGGTAACTATGGCTACACCTTC. Amino acids: CASSQGGNYGYTF.